These 30 T cell receptor beta chains were sequenced from one sample in a study of blood T cell repertoires in COVID-19. The assay was immunoSEQ multiplex PCR, and TCRdb's table has in-frame clones only and misses some. In the table there are 250,000 to 350,000 clones, about 85% of which are singletons. The sample was PBMCs or T cells enriched from blood (not recorded which). The receptors derive from a woman aged 45-65 years who had recovered from COVID-19.

The chain has TRBV5-4 and TRBJ1-2, with 8 bases matching TRBD1. Germline CDR1 is SGHNT and CDR2 is YYREEE (reference sequence). CDR3 length: 14 residues. V trimming: 0 bases; J trimming: 4 bases; junction bases outside the gene matches: 2. For the CDR3, the DNA is TGTGCCAGCAGCTTGGGACAGGGGAGCTATGGCTACACCTTC. It yields the protein CASSLGQGSYGYTF.

The J gene is TRBJ2-7, the V gene TRBV7-2; 10 bases align to TRBD2. J lost 0 bases, V lost 6 bases, and 17 bases had no gene match. The CDR3 extends over 19 amino acids. CDR1 is SGHTA and CDR2 is FQGNSA in the germline V gene. The CDR3: CASSRAPSGRVDISYEQYF. CDR3 DNA: TGTGCCAGCAGTCGCGCCCCTAGCGGGAGAGTCGATATCTCCTACGAGCAGTACTTC.

The V and J genes are TRBV5-4 and TRBJ2-7, with a weak D call TRBD1 (5 bases). Trimming left V 1 base short and J 2 bases short, with 16 bases between. Germline V gene sequence: CDR1 SGHNT, CDR2 YYREEE (reference sequence). The CDR3 extends over 16 amino acids. CDR3 bases: TGTGCCAGCAGCTTGTCGAAGGGGCGCGTACCCTACGAGCAGTACTTC. It is translated as CASSLSKGRVPYEQYF.

The V gene is TRBV6-5, the J gene TRBJ1-1; D is ambiguous. The CDR3 totals 13 residues. V lost 4 bases, J lost 1 base, and 7 bases lay in between. Germline V CDR1 and CDR2: MNHEY, SVGAGI. CDR3: CASSLQPNTEAFF. Here the CDR3 DNA reads TGTGCCAGCAGTTTACAACCGAACACTGAAGCTTTCTTT.

The chain uses TRBV5-1 and TRBJ2-2, with 12 positions matching TRBD2. The CDR3 has 17 residues. V dropped 4 bases and J dropped 5; count of bases not matched to a gene: 9. The germline V gene encodes CDR1 SGHRS and CDR2 YFSETQ. This CDR3 is CASSTIALAGGTGELFF. The CDR3 nucleotides read TGCGCCAGCAGCACTATAGCCCTAGCGGGAGGGACCGGGGAGCTGTTTTTT. Using reference TRBV5-1 and TRBJ2-2 for the parts outside the CDR3, the full variable domain is KAGVTQTPRYLIKTRGQQVTLSCSPISGHRSVSWYQQTPGQGLQFLFEYFSETQRNKGNFPGRFSGRQFSNSRSEMNVSTLELGDSALYLCASSTIALAGGTGELFFGEGSRLTVL.

Note on this clone: The junction does not match germline at one end; this may be a read error. The chain employs TRBV2 and TRBJ2-2, with 9 nucleotides matching TRBD1. The germline V gene encodes CDR1 SNHLY and CDR2 FYNNEI. The CDR3 is 15 residues long. The CDR3, as DNA: TGTGCCAGCAGAGAAGGGACAGGGCAAATCGGGGAGCTGTTTTTT. Residues: CASREGTGQIGELFF.

The chain employs TRBV5-1 and TRBJ1-4; 7 bases are shared with TRBD1. With V trimmed by 0 bases and J by 12 bases, 8 bases remained unmatched. The CDR3 contains 14 residues. The germline CDR1 and CDR2 sequences are SGHRS and YFSETQ. The CDR3 here is CASSLDPTTGQLFF. CDR3 bases: TGCGCCAGCAGCTTGGACCCGACGACAGGGCAACTGTTTTTT.

This clone was counted many times. The chain recombines TRBV10-2 with TRBJ1-1; no clear D gene. The CDR3 spans 12 residues. CDR1 and CDR2 from the germline V gene are WSHSY and SAAADI. V lost 3 bases and J lost 1, with 3 bases in between. The CDR3 nucleotides read TGCGCCAGCAGTGACAGGAACACTGAAGCTTTCTTT. It translates to CASSDRNTEAFF.

This chain joins TRBV6-5 and TRBJ1-3; D gene uncertain. This CDR3 has 13 amino acids. Trimming stripped 7 bases from V and 3 bases from J, with 10 bases between. Germline-derived CDR1 and CDR2 are MNHEY and SVGAGI. The CDR3 here is CASKRDGGNTIYF. CDR3 bases: TGTGCCAGCAAGCGCGACGGTGGAAACACCATATATTTT.

The V gene is TRBV12-3 or TRBV12-4, the J gene TRBJ1-5; D not certain. With 6 bases removed from V and 0 bases from J, the gap between germline ends came to 6 bases. The CDR3 totals 13 residues. The CDR3 sequence: CASSQNSNQPQHF. The CDR3 nucleotides read TGTGCCAGCAGCCAAAATAGCAATCAGCCCCAGCATTTT.

This chain uses TRBV9 with TRBJ2-3, with D perhaps matching TRBD2 (6 bases). The germline gives CDR1 SGDLS, CDR2 YYNGEE. The CDR3 is made up of 16 amino acids. Trimming stripped 4 bases from V and 2 bases from J, with 17 bases between. The CDR3 region has the DNA TGTGCCAGCAGCCCCCTGGGTAGCGGCAACACAGATACGCAGTATTTT. This encodes CASSPLGSGNTDTQYF.

This clone was seen only once. The chain has TRBV6-5 and TRBJ1-6; 8 bases are a match to TRBD1. The germline gives CDR1 MNHEY, CDR2 SVGAGI. The V and J ends lost 6 bases and 9 bases, in that order; junction bases with no gene match: 4. The CDR3 sequence is 13 residues long. The CDR3 sequence: CASSLGQGSPLHF. The DNA for the CDR3 is TGTGCCAGCAGCCTCGGACAGGGTTCACCCCTCCACTTT.

V is TRBV18 and J is TRBJ1-5; the D gene is possibly TRBD1 (6 bases). Germline V gene data show CDR1 as KGHSH and CDR2 as LQKENI. CDR3 length: 14 amino acids. Trimming left V 3 bases short and J 5 bases short, with 11 bases between. CDR3 in amino acids: CASSPGGAYQPQHF. The CDR3 nucleotides read TGTGCCAGCTCACCTGGGGGGGCGTATCAGCCCCAGCATTTT.

The rearrangement links TRBV7-2 to TRBJ2-1; 8 nucleotides match TRBD1. V gave up 9 bases and J gave up 10 bases; unmatched junction bases: 5. CDR1 is SGHTA, CDR2 FQGNSA, per germline. The CDR3 runs 11 residues. CDR3 residues: CARMDREEQFF. The CDR3 DNA follows: TGTGCCAGGATGGACAGGGAAGAGCAGTTCTTC.

As concerns this clone: The same CDR3 is also encoded by other DNA sequences in this sample. V and J are TRBV28 and TRBJ1-5; 11 bases fit TRBD1. The CDR3 has 14 residues. The trim removed 5 bases at V and 6 bases at J, leaving 3 bases unmatched. CDR1 MDHEN and CDR2 SYDVKM come from the germline V gene. The CDR3 is CASSPGTGGQPQHF. The CDR3 nucleotides read TGTGCCAGCAGTCCTGGGACAGGGGGTCAGCCCCAGCATTTT. Full variable domain (outside the CDR3, taken from reference TRBV28 and TRBJ1-5): DVKVTQSSRYLVKRTGEKVFLECVQDMDHENMFWYRQDPGLGLRLIYFSYDVKMKEKGDIPEGYSVSREKKERFSLILESASTNQTSMYLCASSPGTGGQPQHFGDGTRLSIL.

The chain joins TRBV20-1 to TRBJ2-1, with TRBD2 identical over 9 bases. The germline V gene encodes CDR1 DFQATT and CDR2 SNEGSKA (reference sequence). V shed 3 bases, J shed 4 bases, and the junction held 4 bases outside the gene matches. This CDR3 comprises 14 residues. The CDR3 coding sequence is TGCAGTGCTAGTACGCGGGAGGGGTACAATGAGCAGTTCTTC. Translated, it gives CSASTREGYNEQFF.

The gene calls are TRBV19 and TRBJ1-2; a weak D match, TRBD1 (6 bases). Germline V gene lookup returns CDR1 LNHDA and CDR2 SQIVND (reference sequence). V lost 7 bases, J lost 4 bases, and 13 bases lay in between. The CDR3 has 13 amino acids. The CDR3 DNA reads TGTGCCAGTACCGCGACAGGCCCCTATGGCTACACCTTC. Translated, it gives CASTATGPYGYTF.

The chain is built from TRBV27 and TRBJ1-3; TRBD1 aligns across 8 bases. CDR1 MNHEY and CDR2 SMNVEV come from the germline V gene (reference sequence). The CDR3 consists of 14 residues. V lost 4 bases to trimming and J lost 8 bases; unmatched junction nucleotides: 7. The CDR3 protein is CASSSGQGSDTIYF. Here the CDR3 DNA reads TGTGCCAGCAGTTCTGGACAGGGTTCGGACACCATATATTTT.

The V gene is TRBV6-2 or TRBV6-3, the J gene TRBJ1-5; 7 nucleotides align to TRBD1. Germline V gene sequence: CDR1 MNHEY, CDR2 SVGEGT. The ends lost 4 bases at V and 4 bases at J; junction bases unmatched: 7. The length of the CDR3 is 15 residues. CDR3 region: CASSLPGQWNQPQHF. The DNA of the CDR3 is TGTGCCAGCAGTTTACCGGGACAGTGGAATCAGCCCCAGCATTTT.

The chain employs TRBV7-8 and TRBJ1-4, with 7 bases lining up with TRBD1. The germline V gene encodes CDR1 SGHVS and CDR2 FQNEAQ. This CDR3 has 14 residues. Trimming cost V 3 bases and J 6 bases; bases outside gene matches: 4. CDR3 loop: CASSFTGTDEKLFF. The CDR3 DNA reads TGTGCCAGCAGCTTCACCGGGACAGATGAAAAACTGTTTTTT.

This chain connects TRBV6-5 to TRBJ2-7, with 7 bases lining up with TRBD2. The V gene end was trimmed by 8 bases and the J gene end by 4 bases; junction bases not matched to a gene: 5. Germline CDR1 MNHEY, CDR2 SVGAGI. There are 12 residues in the CDR3. This chain's CDR3 is CASGREGYEQYF. The CDR3 DNA sequence: TGTGCCAGCGGCAGGGAGGGGTACGAGCAGTACTTC.

This chain links TRBV5-1 with TRBJ2-1, with D possibly TRBD1 on 6 matching bases. Between the trimmed V and J ends, which lost 4 bases and 9 bases, there was a span of 11 bases. From germline, CDR1 is SGHRS and CDR2 YFSETQ. The CDR3 sequence is 12 residues long. CDR3: CASSKRGIEQFF. The CDR3 DNA reads TGCGCCAGCAGCAAAAGGGGGATTGAGCAGTTCTTC.

This rearrangement joins TRBV6-2 or TRBV6-3 to TRBJ2-7, with TRBD2 matching 13 bases. The V segment lost 6 bases and the J segment 2 bases; nucleotides outside the gene matches: 4. Germline V gene sequence: CDR1 MNHEY, CDR2 SVGEGT. This CDR3 contains 15 residues. The CDR3 reads CASSPTSGRAYEQYF. The CDR3 coding sequence is TGTGCCAGCAGCCCCACTAGCGGGAGGGCCTACGAGCAGTACTTC.

This chain joins TRBV28 and TRBJ2-5; 14 bases are shared with TRBD2. The length of the CDR3 is 16 residues. Germline values: CDR1 MDHEN, CDR2 SYDVKM. J gave up 5 bases and V 6 bases, and 8 bases lay outside the gene matches. The CDR3 protein is CASRGYRLAGGETQYF. CDR3 bases: TGTGCCAGCAGGGGGTATCGACTAGCGGGAGGGGAGACCCAGTACTTC.

The chain has TRBV5-4 and TRBJ1-1, with D uncertain. V lost 0 bases to trimming and J lost 5 bases, with 14 bases between them. Germline V gene lookup returns CDR1 SGHNT and CDR2 YYREEE (reference sequence). This CDR3 contains 15 residues. Here the CDR3 DNA reads TGTGCCAGCAGCTTGGAGCCGATCTCGAGGACTGAAGCTTTCTTT. Translating gives CASSLEPISRTEAFF.

The chain carries TRBV28 and TRBJ2-3, with 11 positions matching TRBD2. This CDR3 is 17 amino acids long. Germline loops: CDR1 MDHEN, CDR2 SYDVKM. The V gene end was trimmed by 1 base and the J gene end by 1 base; junction bases not matched to a gene: 4. CDR3 nucleotide sequence: TGTGCCAGCAGTTTATTCGCTAGCGGGAGGCGCACAGATACGCAGTATTTT. Encoded protein: CASSLFASGRRTDTQYF.

The V call is TRBV4-1, the J call TRBJ2-2, with 16 bases matching TRBD2. Germline trimming cut 5 bases from V and 3 bases from J; bases unmatched to any gene: 12. CDR1 is MGHRA and CDR2 is YSYEKL in the germline V gene. There are 20 residues in the CDR3. In DNA form, the CDR3 reads TGCGCCAGCAGCTTTACCCCCGGGACTAGCGGGAGGGGCGACACCGGGGAGCTGTTTTTT. Translating it yields CASSFTPGTSGRGDTGELFF.

V is TRBV6-2 or TRBV6-3 and J is TRBJ2-6; a weak D match, TRBD1 (5 bases). This CDR3 is built from 18 residues. Germline CDR1 MNHEY, CDR2 SVGEGT. Trimming shortened V by 5 bases and J by 4 bases, and 21 bases separated the two germline ends. CDR3 loop: CASSRPKGAPFGANVLTF. DNA for the CDR3: TGTGCCAGCAGTCGTCCTAAAGGGGCCCCCTTCGGGGCCAACGTCCTGACTTTC.

This chain connects TRBV13 to TRBJ1-1; D unresolved. V was clipped by 1 base and J by 6 bases, with 9 bases between them. Germline loops: CDR1 PRHDT, CDR2 FYEKMQ (reference sequence). The CDR3 totals 13 residues. CDR3 loop: CASSLVLRAEAFF. In nucleotides, the CDR3 is TGTGCCAGCAGCTTAGTCCTACGGGCTGAAGCTTTCTTT.

This clone was counted a single time. The chain carries TRBV2 and TRBJ1-5; the match to TRBD1 covers 7 bases. Germline CDR1 and CDR2: SNHLY and FYNNEI. V dropped 5 bases and J dropped 6; count of bases not matched to a gene: 10. This CDR3 is built from 15 residues. Written as DNA, the CDR3 is TGTGCCAGCAGTCTTCGACAGGGTATAGCTCAGCCCCAGCATTTT. Translating it yields CASSLRQGIAQPQHF.